Listed here are 13 T cell receptor beta chains from one sample, sequenced in a study of cytomegalovirus exposure and HLA in healthy donors. Vbeta (60) and Jbeta (13) primers were used in the PCR. Sequencing used immunoSEQ multiplex PCR; TCRdb keeps in-frame clones, though not all of them. The sample yields about 130,000 clones, roughly 79% seen once. Sequenced material: PBMCs. The receptors stem from a man aged 18 to 35 in good health and CMV-seronegative.

The rearrangement links TRBV7-9 to TRBJ2-1; TRBD2 aligns across 10 bases. Looked up from germline, CDR1 is SEHNR and CDR2 is FQNEAQ (reference sequence). V was clipped by 6 bases and J by 4 bases; unmatched bases: 6. The CDR3 runs 15 residues. The DNA for the CDR3 is TGTGCCAGCAGAAAAGCGGGGGGGAATTACAATGAGCAGTTCTTC. Translation: CASRKAGGNYNEQFF. The whole variable domain, remainder taken from reference TRBV7-9 and TRBJ2-1, is DTGVSQNPRHKITKRGQNVTFRCDPISEHNRLYWYRQTLGQGPEFLTYFQNEAQLEKSRLLSDRFSAERPKGSFSTLEIQRTEQGDSAMYLCASRKAGGNYNEQFFGPGTRLTVL.

V and J are TRBV5-1 and TRBJ1-2; tentatively, D is TRBD1 (6 bases). Between the trimmed V and J ends, which lost 4 bases and 6 bases, there was a span of 13 bases. Looked up from germline, CDR1 is SGHRS and CDR2 is YFSETQ. This CDR3 is 13 amino acids long. The CDR3 here is CASSPTGSNGYTF. The CDR3 DNA follows: TGCGCCAGCAGCCCGACAGGATCAAATGGCTACACCTTC.

The chain uses TRBV30 and TRBJ1-5; 7 bases are a match to TRBD1. The V gene end was trimmed by 0 bases and the J gene end by 6 bases; junction bases not matched to a gene: 5. Germline-derived CDR1 and CDR2 are GTSNPN and SVGIG (reference sequence). CDR3 size: 14 residues. The CDR3 spells CAWSVVGGSQPQHF. CDR3 nucleotides: TGTGCCTGGAGTGTGGTAGGGGGCAGTCAGCCCCAGCATTTT.

This chain joins TRBV7-9 and TRBJ1-1; no definite D call. Germline V lookup: CDR1 SEHNR, CDR2 FQNEAQ (reference sequence). The V gene lost 5 bases and the J gene lost 4 bases, with 11 bases spanning the gap. The CDR3 length is 13 residues. CDR3 loop: CASSPVYGTEAFF. The DNA of the CDR3 is TGTGCCAGCAGCCCGGTGTATGGCACTGAAGCTTTCTTT.

The V and J genes are TRBV29-1 and TRBJ1-1; D call uncertain. Germline CDR1 reads SQVTM; CDR2 reads ANQGSEA. The CDR3 loop spans 12 amino acids. Trimming shortened V by 5 bases and J by 8 bases, and 15 bases separated the two germline ends. CDR3: CSVRMSAMEAFF. Here the CDR3 DNA reads TGCAGCGTTCGAATGAGTGCAATGGAAGCTTTCTTT.

The CDR3 DNA sequence: TGTGCCAGCAGCCTTGACGGGAACTCCTACGAGCAGTACTTC. This codes for CASSLDGNSYEQYF. The rearrangement uses TRBV5-4 and TRBJ2-7, with D tentatively TRBD2 (5 bases). V shed 4 bases and J shed 0 bases, with 11 bases lying between them. CDR1 is SGHNT and CDR2 is YYREEE in the germline V gene (reference sequence). The CDR3 length is 14 residues.

The J gene is TRBJ2-5, the V gene TRBV4-2; 12 positions match TRBD2. Germline V gene sequence: CDR1 LGHNA, CDR2 YNFKEQ. The CDR3 spans 18 residues. V dropped 1 base and J dropped 5; count of bases not matched to a gene: 11. CDR3 amino acids: CASSQGGGTSGLWETQYF. The CDR3 DNA sequence: TGTGCCAGCAGCCAAGGGGGTGGGACTAGCGGGTTATGGGAGACCCAGTACTTC.

This chain uses TRBV30 with TRBJ1-4; 7 nucleotides line up with TRBD1. Germline V lookup: CDR1 GTSNPN, CDR2 SVGIG (reference sequence). J lost 5 bases, V lost 3 bases, and 6 bases had no gene match. The CDR3 loop spans 14 amino acids. CDR3 coding DNA: TGTGCCTGGAGCCCCGGGACAGTAAATGAAAAACTGTTTTTT. Its translation: CAWSPGTVNEKLFF. Full variable domain (remainder filled in from reference TRBV30 and TRBJ1-4): SQTIHQWPATLVQPVGSPLSLECTVEGTSNPNLYWYRQAAGRGLQLLFYSVGIGQISSEVPQNLSASRPQDRQFILSSKKLLLSDSGFYLCAWSPGTVNEKLFFGSGTQLSVL.

The V call is TRBV6-1, the J call TRBJ1-3; tentative D call: TRBD1 (5 bases). The V end lost 0 bases, the J end lost 3 bases, and 9 bases lay between the germline ends. The CDR3 has 15 residues. CDR1 is MNHNS, CDR2 SASEGT, per germline. CDR3 coding DNA: TGTGCCAGCAGTGAAGCTACAGGCGGTGGAAACACCATATATTTT. Translation gives CASSEATGGGNTIYF.

V and J are TRBV6-5 and TRBJ2-1; possibly TRBD2 for D (8 bases). Trimming removed 0 bases from V and 9 bases from J, with 18 bases in between. Germline values: CDR1 MNHEY, CDR2 SVGAGI. The CDR3 totals 16 residues. The chain's CDR3 is CASSYSPGGGVSEQFF. Written as DNA, the CDR3 is TGTGCCAGCAGTTACTCGCCGGGAGGGGGCGTATCTGAGCAGTTCTTC.

In the case of this clone: Sequence at one end of the junction differs from germline and may be a read error. The V call is TRBV7-7, the J call TRBJ2-2, with 8 nucleotides matching TRBD1. The CDR3 covers 20 residues. The germline V gene encodes CDR1 SSHAT and CDR2 FNYEAQ (reference sequence). CDR3 DNA sequence: TGTGCTAGCAGCTTAGACGACAGGGGCCTATTTTTTCGGGTCACCGGGGAGCTGTTTTTT. This encodes CASSLDDRGLFFRVTGELFF.

The rearrangement links TRBV12-5 to TRBJ2-7; a possible D gene is TRBD1 (6 bases). The CDR3 is 14 residues long. Deletions cut 7 bases from V and 3 bases from J, with 16 bases between. CDR1 and CDR2 from the germline V gene are LGHNT and FRNRAP. In nucleotides, the CDR3 is TGTGCTAGTGTATCGGCAGGGGCGAACTACGAGCAGTACTTC. Its protein is CASVSAGANYEQYF.

In nucleotides, the CDR3 is TGTGCCAGCAGCGTAGGGACAGGCGGAAATGAAAAACTGTTTTTT. Encoded protein: CASSVGTGGNEKLFF. The chain employs TRBV9 and TRBJ1-4, with 7 nucleotides matching TRBD1. Germline CDR1 is SGDLS and CDR2 is YYNGEE. V lost 0 bases to trimming and J lost 5 bases; unmatched junction nucleotides: 4. The CDR3 contains 15 residues.